Reported below is one TCR beta chain. The target of this receptor is not known. No much larger clone exists at a distance of one base, and base qualities are not known. These data belong to a study of shared clonotypes between healthy human individuals (TCRdb year 2020). Regarding the complete study: Two women and a few men aged 18 to 49 years were included in the cohort. Per donor, three plates each were used for CD4 naive and CD4 memory, two for CD8 naive, and one for CD8 memory. To increase sequencing depth and limit assay-specific biases, TCR repertoire library preparation and sequencing were carried out by different laboratories using diverse techniques. Leukapheresis yielded between about 0.9 and 10 billion PBMCs per donor. Blood TCR repertoires of five healthy adults were deeply sequenced to estimate repertoire size and the extent of clonotype sharing between individuals. What the study reported, not specific to this receptor: Across a handful of donors, approximately 4.6% of naive CD4, 3% to 3.5% of naive CD8, 2.3% of memory CD4, and approximately 0.4% of memory CD8 clonotypes were shared. Pairwise subsampling led to the expectation that sequencing depth would affect the degree of clonotype sharing among donors. Sampling was limited to blood, and TCR repertoires in tissue likely differ from TCR repertoires in blood. Rarefaction of sorted-subset datasets indicated incomplete sequencing despite the large sequencing depth. Estimated clonotype richness was generally larger for naive than for memory subsets. The small number of donors limited the genetic and exposure-history diversity represented. Clonotypes shared by all four sorted-subset donors showed higher generation probabilities than non-shared clonotypes.

The donors were healthy, HIV-negative adults who had no recently reported acute infections or vaccinations. Only Caucasian adults living in Nashville, Tennessee, USA were represented among the donors. CD4+ T cells were enriched by magnetic negative selection; naive cells were then positively selected on CD45RA, and the negative fraction formed the memory subset. After blood collection by leukapheresis, PBMCs were isolated using Ficoll-Histopaque density gradient centrifugation and then cryopreserved in the vapor phase of liquid nitrogen. Analytical flow cytometry was used to check the purity and quantity of each magnetically sorted T cell population. Each sorted fraction had its genomic DNA isolated and then quantified by UV absorbance on a Nanodrop 2000c. V and J are truncated by 4 bases and 2 bases respectively, leaving an intervening sequence of 10 bases. The germline V gene (reference sequence) specifies SGHNT as CDR1 and YYREEE as CDR2. Including the terminal cysteine and phenylalanine, the CDR3 comprises 13 residues. The entry retains the CDR3 DNA only, 39 bases that are in frame from base 1.

Using the deep immunoSEQ assay, multiplex PCR amplified TCR CDR3 regions from genomic DNA. Extracted genomic DNA from each cell subset was spread evenly across all wells of several immunoSEQ 96-well plates, with each plate serving as a replicate. For sorted subsets, each replicate PCR was loaded with 150 to 250 ng genomic DNA, equivalent to 30,000 or so T cell genomes. The purified libraries were quantified using a Qubit 3.0 fluorometer, sized with a Bioanalyzer 2100, and then quantified again using the KAPA Library Quantification kit. Every immunoSEQ 96-well plate was sequenced on a dedicated single-read 150-cycle Illumina NextSeq 550 flow cell. Regarding the original processing steps: Because only junctional sequences without quality scores were contained in the immunoSEQ output, filtering matching that applied to full-length reads could not be performed. Sequences were annotated with PyIR, a Python wrapper for IgBLAST v1.9, using IMGT germline references to assign V/J genes and CDR3. Reads with weak V/J assignments (E-value above 1e-6), missing CDR3, stop codons, out-of-frame junctions, or ambiguous translated residues were removed. V3J clonotypes were defined as sequences sharing an identical inferred V gene, J gene, and CDR3 amino acid sequence. The percentage overlap between two repertoires was calculated by dividing the number of shared unique clonotypes by the size of the smaller repertoire. Repertoire richness was assessed with RTK rarefaction, the Chao1 estimator, and Recon v2.1 estimates of unobserved clonotypes. OLGA was used to compute generation probabilities for all TCRbeta clonotypes that the gDNA method yielded from several donors. Not all clones reach the TCRdb copy of this immuneACCESS table, which keeps in-frame sequences only. Checked studies attribute under half of the gap to unresolved V genes and leave the rest unexplained. V, J and clone size derive from that table, while D and trimming were established from the DNA sequence. Within this sample are 300,000 to 400,000 clones, with around four fifths of them counted one time only. The top ten hold around 9.3% of the sample.

The sequence came from a man aged 25 to 40 in good health. The V and J genes are TRBV5-4 and TRBJ2-7, with the D gene uncertain. The sequenced material came from memory CD4+ T cells sorted from blood. The sample's cell subset or site label, decoded: CD45RA-negative fraction. The encoded CDR3 is CASSHNAAYEQYF. The DNA sequence reads TGTGCCAGCAGCCACAACGCAGCCTACGAGCAGTACTTC. The reference TRBV5-4 and TRBJ2-7 proteins fill in what lies around the CDR3, so the full variable domain reads ETGVTQSPTHLIKTRGQQVTLRCSSQSGHNTVSWYQQALGQGPQFIFQYYREEENGRGNFPPRFSGLQFPNYSSELNVNALELDDSALYLCASSHNAAYEQYFGPGTRLTVT.